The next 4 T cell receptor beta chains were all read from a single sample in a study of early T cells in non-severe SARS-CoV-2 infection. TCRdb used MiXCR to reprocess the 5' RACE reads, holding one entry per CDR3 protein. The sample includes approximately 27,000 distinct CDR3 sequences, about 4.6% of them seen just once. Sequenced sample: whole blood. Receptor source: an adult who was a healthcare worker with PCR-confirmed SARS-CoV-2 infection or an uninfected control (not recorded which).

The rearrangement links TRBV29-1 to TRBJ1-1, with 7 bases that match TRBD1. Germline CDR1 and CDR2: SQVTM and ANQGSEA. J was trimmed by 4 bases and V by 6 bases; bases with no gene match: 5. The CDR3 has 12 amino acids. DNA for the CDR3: TGCAGCGTAGCGACAGGGCCCACTGAAGCTTTCTTT. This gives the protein CSVATGPTEAFF.

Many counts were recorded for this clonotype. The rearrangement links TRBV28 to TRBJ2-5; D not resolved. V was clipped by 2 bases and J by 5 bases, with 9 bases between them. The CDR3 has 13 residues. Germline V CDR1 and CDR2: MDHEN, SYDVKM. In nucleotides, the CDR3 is TGTGCCAGCAGTTTACTCGAGACGGAGACCCAGTACTTC. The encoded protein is CASSLLETETQYF.

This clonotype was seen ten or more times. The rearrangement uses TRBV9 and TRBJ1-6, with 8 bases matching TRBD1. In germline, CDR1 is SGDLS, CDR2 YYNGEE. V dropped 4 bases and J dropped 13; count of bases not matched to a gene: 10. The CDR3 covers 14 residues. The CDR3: CASSLLDRVGPLHF. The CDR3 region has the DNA TGTGCCAGCAGCCTACTGGACAGGGTTGGGCCCCTCCACTTT. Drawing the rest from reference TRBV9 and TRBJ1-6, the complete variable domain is DSGVTQTPKHLITATGQRVTLRCSPRSGDLSVYWYQQSLDQGLQFLIQYYNGEERAKGNILERFSAQQFPDLHSELNLSSLELGDSALYFCASSLLDRVGPLHFGNGTRLTVT.

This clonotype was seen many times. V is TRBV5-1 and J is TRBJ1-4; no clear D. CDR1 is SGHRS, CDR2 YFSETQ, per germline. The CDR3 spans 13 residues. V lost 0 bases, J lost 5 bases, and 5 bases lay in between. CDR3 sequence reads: CASSLDGNEKLFF. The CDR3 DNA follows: TGCGCCAGCAGCTTGGACGGGAATGAAAAACTGTTTTTT.